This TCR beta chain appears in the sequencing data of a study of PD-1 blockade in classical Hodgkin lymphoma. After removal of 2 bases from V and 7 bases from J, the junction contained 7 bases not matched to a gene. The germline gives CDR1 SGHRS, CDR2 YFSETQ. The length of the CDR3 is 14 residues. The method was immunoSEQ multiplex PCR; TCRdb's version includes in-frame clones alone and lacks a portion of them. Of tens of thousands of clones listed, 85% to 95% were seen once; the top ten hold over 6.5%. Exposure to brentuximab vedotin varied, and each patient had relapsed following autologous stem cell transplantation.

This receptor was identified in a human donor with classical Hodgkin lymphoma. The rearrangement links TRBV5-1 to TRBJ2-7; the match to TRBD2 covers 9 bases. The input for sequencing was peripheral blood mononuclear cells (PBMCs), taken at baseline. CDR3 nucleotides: TGCGCCAGCAGCTTTCCGGGACTAGCCATGGAGCAGTACTTC. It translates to CASSFPGLAMEQYF.